The 14 T cell receptor beta chains below all came from one sample that was sequenced in a study of tumor-infiltrating lymphocytes in oesophageal squamous cell carcinoma. TCRdb used MiXCR to reprocess the PCR reads, holding one entry per CDR3 protein. The table records about 17,000 distinct CDR3 sequences, 47% of them present only once. Specimen: normal esophageal tissue next to the tumor. Source of these receptors: a female donor with esophageal squamous cell carcinoma.

This clonotype came up many times. The rearrangement uses TRBV14 and TRBJ2-1; D gene uncertain. The CDR3 spans 14 residues. CDR1 is SGHDN, CDR2 FVKESK, per germline. Trimming left V 0 bases short and J 8 bases short, with 11 bases between. This chain's CDR3 is CASSQDWGGDEQFF. CDR3 nucleotides: TGTGCCAGCAGCCAAGATTGGGGTGGGGATGAGCAGTTCTTC.

This clonotype was observed once. Compared with germline, one end of the junction differs, possibly owing to a read error. The chain joins TRBV18 to TRBJ1-6; TRBD1 matches 9 bases. The CDR3 sequence is 15 residues long. CDR1 is KGHSH, CDR2 LQKENI, per germline. In DNA form, the CDR3 reads TGTGCCAGCCACGGCGGGGGACAGGGCCTATACGAGCAGTACTTT. It is translated as CASHGGGQGLYEQYF.

Many counts were recorded for this clonotype. The rearrangement links TRBV6-1 to TRBJ2-7; no clear D gene. Trimming cost V 0 bases and J 5 bases, with 11 bases left between them. Germline lookup yields CDR1 MNHNS and CDR2 SASEGT. The CDR3 totals 14 residues. The CDR3 spells CASSEALGPHEQYF. As DNA, the CDR3 is TGTGCCAGCAGTGAAGCGCTAGGACCCCACGAGCAGTACTTC.

CDR3 coding DNA: TGTGCCAGCAGCTCGGGATTTGGTGAGCAGTACTTC. This gives the protein CASSSGFGEQYF. This rearrangement joins TRBV6-1 to TRBJ2-1; D is possibly TRBD2 (5 bases). The J call could be wrong; TRBJ2-7 is a better fit for the DNA end. CDR1 MNHNS and CDR2 SASEGT come from the germline V gene. This CDR3 contains 12 residues.

This clonotype was seen at least ten times. The genes are TRBV11-2 and TRBJ2-1; perhaps D is TRBD1 or TRBD2 (6 bases each). The germline V gene encodes CDR1 SGHAT and CDR2 FQNNGV. The CDR3 covers 16 residues. V was cut by 3 bases and J by 9 bases, with 21 bases left in between. The CDR3 sequence: CASSFGGRVGGGEQFF. The CDR3 DNA sequence: TGTGCCAGCAGCTTTGGGGGGCGAGTGGGGGGCGGTGAGCAGTTCTTC.

The V gene is TRBV6-2 or TRBV6-3, the J gene TRBJ2-5; 12 nucleotides line up with TRBD2. The J call may be mistaken, given a closer DNA end match to TRBJ2-1. Germline V gene data show CDR1 as MNHEY and CDR2 as SVGEGT. This CDR3 comprises 15 residues. The CDR3 bases are TGTGCCAGCAGTTACTCAGCTAGCGGGGGGGCAAAGCAGTTCTTC. It yields the protein CASSYSASGGAKQFF.

This chain uses TRBV7-3 with TRBJ2-7, with TRBD2 matching over 10 bases. This CDR3 comprises 16 residues. CDR1 is SGHTA, CDR2 FQGTGA, per germline. The ends lost 5 bases at V and 7 bases at J; junction bases unmatched: 14. The DNA of the CDR3 is TGTGCCAGCAGCAAACCGGGACTAGCGAGTTACAATGAGCAGTACTTC. Protein sequence: CASSKPGLASYNEQYF.

Worth noting for this clonotype: It is likely a read error, because the conserved phenylalanine at the end of the CDR3 is missing. The DNA is left out, because the CDR3 cannot be placed on it with certainty; the CDR3 is given as TCRdb lists it. The chain recombines TRBV28 with TRBJ2-1; the table's D gene call, TRBD2, was not cross checked with the DNA. The CDR3 comprises 16 residues, both ends counted. Looked up from germline, CDR1 is MDHEN and CDR2 is SYDVKM. This CDR3 is CASSLYGGNSPLHFGS.

There are a few counts of this clonotype. This sequence joins TRBV7-9 and TRBJ2-3; D is undetermined. Germline assignment: CDR1 SEHNR and CDR2 FQNEAQ (reference sequence). This CDR3 has 12 amino acids. Trimming shortened V by 5 bases and J by 4 bases, and 7 bases separated the two germline ends. The CDR3 reads CASSLGPDTQYF. As DNA, the CDR3 is TGTGCCAGCAGCCTCGGACCAGATACGCAGTATTTT.

This clonotype was counted at least ten times. This chain uses TRBV12-3 or TRBV12-4 with TRBJ1-1, with D unclear. Trimming left V 4 bases short and J 7 bases short, with 7 bases between. The CDR3 sequence is 11 residues long. DNA for the CDR3: TGTGCCAGCAGTTACAGCCTTGAAGCTTTCTTT. Amino acids: CASSYSLEAFF.

Concerning this clonotype itself: Here the CDR3 omits its conserved ending phenylalanine or tryptophan, so a read error is the likely source. The DNA is omitted, as the CDR3 cannot be located on it reliably, and the CDR3 follows TCRdb's listing. This rearrangement joins TRBV24-1 to TRBJ2-7; TRBD1, the table's D call, lacks a check against the DNA. Per germline, CDR1 KGHDR and CDR2 SFDVKD. The CDR3 totals 19 residues, both ends included. The CDR3 loop is CATSRGDGSTIFDGYTFGS.

Regarding this clonotype: Germline and junction disagree at one end, which may indicate a read error. The chain is built from TRBV7-2 and TRBJ2-1; maybe TRBD1 (5 bases). The DNA end is more similar to TRBJ1-2, so the J call may be wrong. In germline, CDR1 is SGHTA, CDR2 FQGNSA. There are 14 residues in the CDR3. The CDR3 spells CASSLDRAYYGYTF. CDR3 coding DNA: TGTGCCAGCAGTTTAGACAGAGCCTACTATGGCTACACCTTC.

The CDR3 DNA reads TGTGCCAGCAGTTCGCCCCGTTCGAGCGGGAGATACGAGCAGTACTTC. Protein product: CASSSPRSSGRYEQYF. V is TRBV27 and J is TRBJ2-7, with TRBD2 matching 8 bases. Per the germline V gene, CDR1 is MNHEY and CDR2 is SMNVEV (reference sequence). Trimming removed 4 bases from V and 4 bases from J; junction bases left unmatched: 12. The length of the CDR3 is 16 residues.

There are many counts of this clonotype. This chain uses TRBV5-5 with TRBJ2-1; D uncertain. Germline V gene data show CDR1 as SGHKS and CDR2 as YYEKEE (reference sequence). The ends were cut back, 1 base at V and 10 bases at J, with 6 bases in the middle. This CDR3 is built from 11 residues. CDR3 region: CASSLWQEQFF. For the CDR3, the DNA is TGTGCCAGCAGCTTGTGGCAGGAGCAGTTCTTC.